These T cell receptor beta chains were read from a single sample in a study of beta chain features in type 1 diabetes. Measured with immunoSEQ multiplex PCR; TCRdb has only the in-frame clones, and not every one. Of around 250,000 clones listed, around 24% are singletons. Sequencing was carried out using naive CD4+ T cells from blood. These receptors were obtained from a woman under 40 with type 1 diabetes. Both conserved end residues are part of each CDR3. A D gene is named only where the DNA matches it firmly. The size of a clone is reported for some rows only, either as once, few or many, or as a class for expanded clones.

clone_size | j_call | d_call | v_call | cdr3_aa | cdr3_nt
few | TRBJ2-3 | NA | TRBV19 | CASSTQGTDTQYF | TGTGCCAGTAGTACCCAGGGGACAGATACGCAGTATTTT
NA | TRBJ2-3 | NA | TRBV11-2 | CASSLVYQRVSSTDTQYF | TGTGCCAGCAGCTTAGTCTACCAGCGGGTCTCTAGCACAGATACGCAGTATTTT
NA | TRBJ2-3 | TRBD2 | TRBV6-5 | CASSPGGADTQYF | TGTGCCAGCAGCCCGGGGGGTGCAGATACGCAGTATTTT
NA | TRBJ2-1 | NA | TRBV18 | CASSPATTYNEQFF | TGTGCCAGCTCACCAGCTACTACCTACAATGAGCAGTTCTTC
NA | TRBJ1-5 | NA | TRBV11-1 | CASSFDGRGSQHF | TGTGCCAGCAGCTTCGACGGGAGGGGGTCCCAGCATTTT
NA | TRBJ1-4 | NA | TRBV6-6 | CASRPGRAGEKLFF | TGTGCCAGCAGGCCGGGAAGGGCGGGGGAAAAACTGTTTTTT
few | TRBJ2-2 | NA | TRBV30 | CAWNTGSGELFF | TGTGCCTGGAACACAGGTTCCGGGGAGCTGTTTTTT
NA | TRBJ1-4 | NA | TRBV28 | CASNKPPTNEKLFF | TGTGCCAGCAATAAGCCCCCAACTAATGAAAAACTGTTTTTT
few | TRBJ1-2 | TRBD1 | TRBV29-1 | CSATGGDGYTF | TGCAGCGCAACAGGGGGCGATGGCTACACCTTC
few | TRBJ2-1 | TRBD2 | TRBV6-5 | CASSWTSENEQFF | TGTGCCAGCAGTTGGACTAGCGAGAATGAGCAGTTCTTC
few | TRBJ2-1 | NA | TRBV15 | CATSSEAPRKQFF | TGTGCCACCAGCAGCGAAGCCCCTAGGAAACAGTTCTTC
NA | TRBJ2-1 | NA | TRBV2 | CASSEDMSSYNEQFF | TGTGCCAGCAGTGAAGATATGAGCTCCTACAATGAGCAGTTCTTC
NA | TRBJ2-7 | TRBD1 | TRBV4-1 | CASSPRDRASYEQYF | TGCGCCAGCAGCCCCCGGGACAGGGCTTCCTACGAGCAGTACTTC
few | TRBJ2-6 | TRBD1 | TRBV27 | CASSPTRWGDRVHSGANVLTF | TGTGCCAGCAGTCCAACGCGCTGGGGGGACAGGGTACACTCTGGGGCCAACGTCCTGACTTTC
few | TRBJ2-7 | TRBD2 | TRBV5-1 | CASSGSGTRSYEQYF | TGCGCCAGCAGCGGATCCGGGACTAGGTCCTACGAGCAGTACTTC
NA | TRBJ2-1 | TRBD2 | TRBV4-2 | CASSQETSGSSYNEQFF | TGTGCCAGCAGCCAAGAGACTAGCGGGAGCTCCTACAATGAGCAGTTCTTC
few | TRBJ1-2 | NA | TRBV7-9 | CASSFEGGYTF | TGTGCCAGCAGCTTTGAGGGTGGCTACACCTTC
NA | TRBJ1-1 | TRBD1 | TRBV29-1 | CSGTGWTEAFF | TGCAGCGGGACAGGGTGGACTGAAGCTTTCTTT
NA | TRBJ2-7 | TRBD1 | TRBV4-1 | CASSLGTARSYEQYF | TGCGCCAGCAGCCTGGGGACAGCGAGATCCTACGAGCAGTACTTC
few | TRBJ2-7 | NA | TRBV6-5 | CASSYNRDLLYEQYF | TGTGCCAGCAGTTATAACCGGGACTTACTCTACGAGCAGTACTTC